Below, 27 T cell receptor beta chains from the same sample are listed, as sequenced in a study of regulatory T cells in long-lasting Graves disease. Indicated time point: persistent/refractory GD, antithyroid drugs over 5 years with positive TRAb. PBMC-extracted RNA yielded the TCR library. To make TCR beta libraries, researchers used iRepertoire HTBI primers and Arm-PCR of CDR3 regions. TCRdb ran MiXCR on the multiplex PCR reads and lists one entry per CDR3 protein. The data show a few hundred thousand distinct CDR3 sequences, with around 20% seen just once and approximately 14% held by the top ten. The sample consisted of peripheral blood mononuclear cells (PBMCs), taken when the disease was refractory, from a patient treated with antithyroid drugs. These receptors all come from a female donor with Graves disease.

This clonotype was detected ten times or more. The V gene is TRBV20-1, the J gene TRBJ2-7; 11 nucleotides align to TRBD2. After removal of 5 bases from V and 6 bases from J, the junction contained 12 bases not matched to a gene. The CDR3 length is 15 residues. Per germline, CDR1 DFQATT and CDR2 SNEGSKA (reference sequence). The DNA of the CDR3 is TGCAGTGCTGAGTTAATTCTAGCGGGAGGAGTCGAGCAGTACTTC. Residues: CSAELILAGGVEQYF.

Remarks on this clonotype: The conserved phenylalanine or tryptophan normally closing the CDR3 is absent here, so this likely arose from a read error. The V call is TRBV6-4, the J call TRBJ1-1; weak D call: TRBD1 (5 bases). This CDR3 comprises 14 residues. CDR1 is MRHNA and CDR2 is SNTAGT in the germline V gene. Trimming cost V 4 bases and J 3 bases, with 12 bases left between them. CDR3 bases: TGTGCCAGCAGTGTGGCAGGGATGGACACTGAAGCTTTCCTT. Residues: CASSVAGMDTEAFL.

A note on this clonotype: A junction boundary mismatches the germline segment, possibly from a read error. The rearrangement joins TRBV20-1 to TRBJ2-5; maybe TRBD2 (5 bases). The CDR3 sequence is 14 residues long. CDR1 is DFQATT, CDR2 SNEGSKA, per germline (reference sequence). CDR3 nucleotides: TGCAGTGCTGGCGGGTCCCTCACCGGCGAGACCCAGTGCTTC. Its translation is CSAGGSLTGETQCF.

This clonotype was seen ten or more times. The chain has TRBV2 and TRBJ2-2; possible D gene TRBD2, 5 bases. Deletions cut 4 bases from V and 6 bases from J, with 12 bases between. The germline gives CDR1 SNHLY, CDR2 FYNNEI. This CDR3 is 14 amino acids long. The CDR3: CASSGRVNAGELFF. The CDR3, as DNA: TGTGCCAGCAGTGGGCGGGTCAATGCCGGGGAGCTGTTTTTT.

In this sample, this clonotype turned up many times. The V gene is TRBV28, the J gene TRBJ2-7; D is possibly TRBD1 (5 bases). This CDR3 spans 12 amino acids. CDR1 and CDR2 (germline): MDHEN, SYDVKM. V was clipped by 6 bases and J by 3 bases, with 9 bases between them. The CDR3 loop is CASRYQGYEQYF. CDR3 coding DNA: TGTGCCAGCAGATATCAGGGCTACGAGCAGTACTTC.

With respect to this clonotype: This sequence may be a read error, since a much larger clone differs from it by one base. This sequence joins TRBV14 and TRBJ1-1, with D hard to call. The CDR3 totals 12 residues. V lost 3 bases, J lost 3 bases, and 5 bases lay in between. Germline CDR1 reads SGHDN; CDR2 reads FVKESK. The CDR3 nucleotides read TGTGCCAGCAGCCAGAGTTACACTGAAGCTTTCTTT. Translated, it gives CASSQSYTEAFF.

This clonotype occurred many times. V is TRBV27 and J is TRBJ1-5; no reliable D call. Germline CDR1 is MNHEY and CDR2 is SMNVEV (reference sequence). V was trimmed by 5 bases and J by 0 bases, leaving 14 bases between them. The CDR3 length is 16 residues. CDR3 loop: CASSTTMAGSNQPQHF. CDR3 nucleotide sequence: TGTGCCAGCAGTACTACTATGGCGGGTAGCAATCAGCCCCAGCATTTT.

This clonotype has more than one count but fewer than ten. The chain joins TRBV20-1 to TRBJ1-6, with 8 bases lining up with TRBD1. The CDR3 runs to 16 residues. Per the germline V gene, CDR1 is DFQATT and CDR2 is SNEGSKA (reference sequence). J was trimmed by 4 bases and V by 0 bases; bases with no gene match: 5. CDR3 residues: CSARDATGGYNSPLHF. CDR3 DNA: TGCAGTGCTAGAGATGCTACAGGGGGGTATAATTCACCCCTCCACTTT.

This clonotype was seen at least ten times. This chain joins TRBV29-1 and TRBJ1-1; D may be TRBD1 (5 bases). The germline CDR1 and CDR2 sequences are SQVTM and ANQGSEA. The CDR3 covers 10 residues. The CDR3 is CRGVAKGAFF. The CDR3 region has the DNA TGCAGGGGGGTGGCCAAGGGCGCTTTCTTT.

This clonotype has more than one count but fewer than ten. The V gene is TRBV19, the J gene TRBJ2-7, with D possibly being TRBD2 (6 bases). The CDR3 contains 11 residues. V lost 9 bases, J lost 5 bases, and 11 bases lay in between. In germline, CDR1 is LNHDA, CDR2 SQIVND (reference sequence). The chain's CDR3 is CASARGDEQYF. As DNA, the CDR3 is TGTGCCAGCGCGCGGGGCGACGAGCAGTACTTC.

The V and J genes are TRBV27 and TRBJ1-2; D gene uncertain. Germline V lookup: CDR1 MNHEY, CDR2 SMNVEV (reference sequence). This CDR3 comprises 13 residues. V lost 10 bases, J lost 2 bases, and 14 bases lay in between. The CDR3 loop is CATRGGVNYGYTF. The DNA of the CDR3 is TGTGCCACCCGGGGAGGCGTAAACTATGGCTACACCTTC.

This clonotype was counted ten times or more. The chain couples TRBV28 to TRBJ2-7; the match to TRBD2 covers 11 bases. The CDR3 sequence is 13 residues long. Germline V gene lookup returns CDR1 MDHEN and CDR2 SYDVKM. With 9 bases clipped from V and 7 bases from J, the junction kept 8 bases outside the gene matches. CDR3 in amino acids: CASCTSGGWEQYF. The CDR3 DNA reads TGTGCCAGTTGTACTAGCGGGGGTTGGGAGCAGTACTTC.

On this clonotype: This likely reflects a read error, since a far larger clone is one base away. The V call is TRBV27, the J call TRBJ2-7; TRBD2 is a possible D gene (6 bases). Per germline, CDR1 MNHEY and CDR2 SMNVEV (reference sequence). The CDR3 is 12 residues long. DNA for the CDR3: TGTGCCGGCAGTCAGGGACTTGCCGAGCAGTACTTC. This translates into CAGSQGLAEQYF.

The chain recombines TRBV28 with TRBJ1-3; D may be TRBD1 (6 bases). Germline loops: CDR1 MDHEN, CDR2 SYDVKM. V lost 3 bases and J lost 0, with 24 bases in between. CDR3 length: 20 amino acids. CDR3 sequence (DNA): TGTGCCAGCAGTTTTTCCTATTTACCCCGTACAGGGCGCTCTGGAAACACCATATATTTT. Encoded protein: CASSFSYLPRTGRSGNTIYF.

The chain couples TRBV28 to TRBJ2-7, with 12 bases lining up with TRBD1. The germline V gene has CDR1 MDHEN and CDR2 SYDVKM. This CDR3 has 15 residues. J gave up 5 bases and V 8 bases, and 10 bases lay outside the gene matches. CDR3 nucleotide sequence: TGTGCCAGCGGTCCCGGGACAGGGGGCTTCAACGAGCAGTACTTC. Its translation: CASGPGTGGFNEQYF.

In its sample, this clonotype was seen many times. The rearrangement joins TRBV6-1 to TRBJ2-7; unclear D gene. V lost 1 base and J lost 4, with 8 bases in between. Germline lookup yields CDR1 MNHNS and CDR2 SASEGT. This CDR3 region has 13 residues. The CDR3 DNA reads TGTGCCAGCAGTGAAGTTACTGGATACGAGCAGTACTTC. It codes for CASSEVTGYEQYF.

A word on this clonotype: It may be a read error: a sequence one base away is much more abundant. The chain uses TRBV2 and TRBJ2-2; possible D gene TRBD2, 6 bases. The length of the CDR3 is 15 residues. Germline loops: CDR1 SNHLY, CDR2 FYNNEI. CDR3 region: CASIPNSFTGTEVFF. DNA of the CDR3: TGTGCCAGCATCCCAAATTCGTTCACGGGGACTGAAGTTTTCTTT.

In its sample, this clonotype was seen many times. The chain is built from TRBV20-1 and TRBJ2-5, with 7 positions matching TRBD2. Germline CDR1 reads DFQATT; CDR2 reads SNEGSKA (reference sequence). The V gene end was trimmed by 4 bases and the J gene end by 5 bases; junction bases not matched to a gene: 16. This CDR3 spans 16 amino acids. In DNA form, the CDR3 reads TGCAGTGCTACGGCCGCTAGCGGCCTTTCAACGGAGACCCAGTACTTC. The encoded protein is CSATAASGLSTETQYF.

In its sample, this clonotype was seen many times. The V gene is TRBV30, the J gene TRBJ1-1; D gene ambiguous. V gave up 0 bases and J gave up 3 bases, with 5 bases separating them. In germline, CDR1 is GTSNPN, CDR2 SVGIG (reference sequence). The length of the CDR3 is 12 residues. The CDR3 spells CAWSVTHTEAFF. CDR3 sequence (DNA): TGTGCCTGGAGTGTAACTCACACTGAAGCTTTCTTT.

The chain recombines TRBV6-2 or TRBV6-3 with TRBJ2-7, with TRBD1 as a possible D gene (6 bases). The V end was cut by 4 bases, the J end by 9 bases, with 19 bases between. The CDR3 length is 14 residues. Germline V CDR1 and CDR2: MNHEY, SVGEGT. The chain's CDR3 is CASSFTGTAGRQYF. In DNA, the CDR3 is TGTGCCAGCAGTTTTACAGGGACGGCGGGTAGGCAGTACTTC.

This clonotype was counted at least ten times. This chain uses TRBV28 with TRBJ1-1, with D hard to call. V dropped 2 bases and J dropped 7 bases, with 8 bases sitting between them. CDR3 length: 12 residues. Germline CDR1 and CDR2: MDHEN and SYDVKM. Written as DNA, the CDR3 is TGTGCCAGCAGTTTACGCGGGGTTGAAGCTTTCTTT. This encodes CASSLRGVEAFF.

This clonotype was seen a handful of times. The CDR3 DNA sequence: TGTGCCACCAGCAGAGCGGTACTGCCTAGCACAGATACGCAGTATTTT. Translated: CATSRAVLPSTDTQYF. The V and J genes are TRBV15 and TRBJ2-3, with D uncertain. The CDR3 is 16 residues long. CDR1 is LNHNV and CDR2 is YYDKDF in the germline V gene (reference sequence). Trimming took 1 base from V and 0 from J, leaving 11 bases between them.

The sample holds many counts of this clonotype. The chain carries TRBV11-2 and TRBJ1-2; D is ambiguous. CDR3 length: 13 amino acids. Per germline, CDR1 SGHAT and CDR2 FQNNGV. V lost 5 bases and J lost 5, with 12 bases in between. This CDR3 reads CASSPAWGYGYTF. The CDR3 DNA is TGTGCCAGCAGCCCCGCCTGGGGTTATGGCTACACCTTC.

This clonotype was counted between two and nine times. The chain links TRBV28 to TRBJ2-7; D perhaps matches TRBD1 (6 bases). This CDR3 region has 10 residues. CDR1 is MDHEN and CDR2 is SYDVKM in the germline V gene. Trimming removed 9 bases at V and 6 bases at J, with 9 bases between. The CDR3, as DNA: TGTGCCAGTCAGGGGCCCGAGCAGTACTTC. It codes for CASQGPEQYF.

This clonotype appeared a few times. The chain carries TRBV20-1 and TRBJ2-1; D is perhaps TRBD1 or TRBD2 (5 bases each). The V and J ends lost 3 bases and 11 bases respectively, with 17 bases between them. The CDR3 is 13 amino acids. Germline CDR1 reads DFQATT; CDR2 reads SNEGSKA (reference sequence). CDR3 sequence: CSASDGGANKQFF. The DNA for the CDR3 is TGCAGTGCTAGTGATGGGGGAGCTAACAAGCAGTTCTTC.

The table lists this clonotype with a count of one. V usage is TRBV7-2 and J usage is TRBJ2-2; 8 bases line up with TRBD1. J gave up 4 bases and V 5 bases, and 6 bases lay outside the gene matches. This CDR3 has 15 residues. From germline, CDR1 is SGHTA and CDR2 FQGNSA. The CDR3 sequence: CASSRRTGTTGELFF. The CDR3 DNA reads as TGTGCCAGCAGCAGAAGGACAGGGACCACCGGGGAGCTGTTTTTT.

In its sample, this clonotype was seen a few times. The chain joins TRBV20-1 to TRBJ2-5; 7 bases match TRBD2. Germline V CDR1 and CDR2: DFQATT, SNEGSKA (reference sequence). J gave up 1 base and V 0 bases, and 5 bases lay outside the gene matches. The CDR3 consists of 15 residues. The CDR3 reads CSARDSGGSQETQYF. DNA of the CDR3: TGCAGTGCTAGAGATTCGGGCGGGAGCCAAGAGACCCAGTACTTC.